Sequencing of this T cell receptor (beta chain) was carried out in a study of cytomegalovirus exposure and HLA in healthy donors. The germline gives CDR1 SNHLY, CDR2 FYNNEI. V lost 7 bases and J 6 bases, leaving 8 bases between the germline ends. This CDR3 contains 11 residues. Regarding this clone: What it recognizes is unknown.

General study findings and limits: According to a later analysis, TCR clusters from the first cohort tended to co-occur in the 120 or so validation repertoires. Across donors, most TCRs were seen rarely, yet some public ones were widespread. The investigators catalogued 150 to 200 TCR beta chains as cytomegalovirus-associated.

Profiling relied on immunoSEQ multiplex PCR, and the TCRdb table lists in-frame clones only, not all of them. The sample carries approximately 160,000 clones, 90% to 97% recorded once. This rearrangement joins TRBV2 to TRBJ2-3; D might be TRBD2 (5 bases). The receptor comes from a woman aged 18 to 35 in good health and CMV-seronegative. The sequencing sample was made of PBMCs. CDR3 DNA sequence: TGTGCCAGCATGAGGGCGGATACGCAGTATTTT. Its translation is CASMRADTQYF.